A selection of T cell receptor beta chains follows, all from one sample in a study of cytomegalovirus exposure and HLA in healthy donors. Clones were sequenced by immunoSEQ multiplex PCR, and TCRdb holds only the in-frame ones, with some missing. The sample lists about 220,000 clones; 65% to 75% were seen once. Sequencing used PBMCs. Receptor source: a woman in her 30s in good health and CMV-seronegative. CDR3s leave out the opening cysteine and the closing phenylalanine or tryptophan. Fields, in order: CDR3 protein, V gene, J gene, D gene. A D gene is named only where the DNA matches it firmly.

cdr3_aa: ASSEGGGVTEAF
v_call: TRBV6-1
j_call: TRBJ1-1
d_call: .

cdr3_aa: ASSLRGGSGRPPETQY
v_call: TRBV7-9
j_call: TRBJ2-5
d_call: TRBD2

cdr3_aa: ASSTGGQGDGGYT
v_call: TRBV5-4
j_call: TRBJ1-2
d_call: TRBD1

cdr3_aa: ASSLGLAGGLGEQF
v_call: TRBV11-3
j_call: TRBJ2-1
d_call: TRBD2

cdr3_aa: ASSRNPGGDDQPQH
v_call: TRBV18
j_call: TRBJ1-5
d_call: .

cdr3_aa: ASSLGQGDTIY
v_call: TRBV5-8
j_call: TRBJ1-3
d_call: TRBD1

cdr3_aa: ASSLARGGGTGELF
v_call: TRBV5-1
j_call: TRBJ2-2
d_call: .

cdr3_aa: ASSPLGEAEQF
v_call: TRBV27
j_call: TRBJ2-1
d_call: .

cdr3_aa: ASSAQGAWQPQH
v_call: TRBV19
j_call: TRBJ1-5
d_call: TRBD1

cdr3_aa: ASSQKTGFNEKLF
v_call: TRBV4-1
j_call: TRBJ1-4
d_call: TRBD1

cdr3_aa: ASSQPSGDHEQF
v_call: TRBV23-1
j_call: TRBJ2-1
d_call: TRBD2

cdr3_aa: ASSEGGSNEKLF
v_call: TRBV10-2
j_call: TRBJ1-4
d_call: .

cdr3_aa: ASRQGYGYT
v_call: TRBV6-5
j_call: TRBJ1-2
d_call: TRBD1

cdr3_aa: ASGLGQGSSDTQY
v_call: TRBV11-2
j_call: TRBJ2-3
d_call: .

cdr3_aa: ASSHGTQAF
v_call: TRBV7-9
j_call: TRBJ1-1
d_call: .

cdr3_aa: ASSPPFRQGNTEAF
v_call: TRBV7-9
j_call: TRBJ1-1
d_call: TRBD1

cdr3_aa: ASTSAPTKNIQY
v_call: TRBV13
j_call: TRBJ2-4
d_call: .

cdr3_aa: SARQGKGAF
v_call: TRBV20-1
j_call: TRBJ1-1
d_call: .

cdr3_aa: ASSIPTSAANTGELF
v_call: TRBV5-1
j_call: TRBJ2-2
d_call: TRBD2

cdr3_aa: ASSIADRGLT
v_call: TRBV27
j_call: TRBJ1-2
d_call: TRBD1

cdr3_aa: ASSTTSGRVTGELF
v_call: TRBV19
j_call: TRBJ2-2
d_call: TRBD2

cdr3_aa: ASSLEASGSAETQY
v_call: TRBV5-1
j_call: TRBJ2-5
d_call: TRBD2

cdr3_aa: ASSLEAGSYEQY
v_call: TRBV7-9
j_call: TRBJ2-7
d_call: .

cdr3_aa: ASSIRTSGSYEQY
v_call: TRBV19
j_call: TRBJ2-7
d_call: TRBD2

cdr3_aa: ASSEALRGLGFEKLF
v_call: TRBV2
j_call: TRBJ1-4
d_call: .

cdr3_aa: ASSVPGPRGEKLF
v_call: TRBV4-1
j_call: TRBJ1-4
d_call: .

cdr3_aa: ASSQGSLLPSYEQY
v_call: TRBV14
j_call: TRBJ2-7
d_call: .

cdr3_aa: AWRTGQVGDTEAF
v_call: TRBV30
j_call: TRBJ1-1
d_call: TRBD1

cdr3_aa: SVDLRTGMTEAF
v_call: TRBV29-1
j_call: TRBJ1-1
d_call: TRBD1

cdr3_aa: ASSDSGTSSYEQY
v_call: TRBV6-4
j_call: TRBJ2-7
d_call: TRBD2

cdr3_aa: ASSGDTGSQETQY
v_call: TRBV5-1
j_call: TRBJ2-5
d_call: .

cdr3_aa: ASSLLGGRGNEQY
v_call: TRBV7-6
j_call: TRBJ2-7
d_call: .

cdr3_aa: ASSDRRVSGANVLT
v_call: TRBV9
j_call: TRBJ2-6
d_call: .

cdr3_aa: ASSFGFDEQF
v_call: TRBV7-3
j_call: TRBJ2-1
d_call: .

cdr3_aa: AISATGTDGYT
v_call: TRBV10-3
j_call: TRBJ1-2
d_call: TRBD1

cdr3_aa: ASSLGEMETQY
v_call: TRBV7-8
j_call: TRBJ2-5
d_call: .

cdr3_aa: ASSLGRGRDTQY
v_call: TRBV5-4
j_call: TRBJ2-3
d_call: TRBD1

cdr3_aa: ASSAELYGYT
v_call: TRBV9
j_call: TRBJ1-2
d_call: .

cdr3_aa: ASSPTGGANGYT
v_call: TRBV6-5
j_call: TRBJ1-2
d_call: TRBD1

cdr3_aa: ASSATVSYEQY
v_call: TRBV2
j_call: TRBJ2-7
d_call: .

cdr3_aa: ASSLTGGAKWETQY
v_call: TRBV6-5
j_call: TRBJ2-5
d_call: TRBD1

cdr3_aa: AWSAGLARTDTQY
v_call: TRBV30
j_call: TRBJ2-3
d_call: TRBD2

cdr3_aa: SVEDPRRDTEAF
v_call: TRBV29-1
j_call: TRBJ1-1
d_call: .

cdr3_aa: ASSKGDRRSYEQY
v_call: TRBV5-4
j_call: TRBJ2-7
d_call: TRBD1

cdr3_aa: ASSELTLNTEAF
v_call: TRBV2
j_call: TRBJ1-1
d_call: .

cdr3_aa: ASTQGGSANSPLH
v_call: TRBV19
j_call: TRBJ1-6
d_call: .

cdr3_aa: ASSPDRAGYYEQY
v_call: TRBV27
j_call: TRBJ2-7
d_call: TRBD1

cdr3_aa: ASSPPAGGELSGANVLT
v_call: TRBV18
j_call: TRBJ2-6
d_call: TRBD2

cdr3_aa: ASSQDLGRPGEAF
v_call: TRBV4-2
j_call: TRBJ1-1
d_call: .

cdr3_aa: ASRPNWWEESDTQY
v_call: TRBV7-8
j_call: TRBJ2-3
d_call: .

cdr3_aa: ASSQSEGTGQFYGYT
v_call: TRBV23-1
j_call: TRBJ1-2
d_call: .

cdr3_aa: ASRERGQPQH
v_call: TRBV27
j_call: TRBJ1-5
d_call: .

cdr3_aa: ASSSSGRDTQY
v_call: TRBV5-1
j_call: TRBJ2-3
d_call: TRBD2